There are a few counts of the clone carrying this T cell receptor beta chain. As yet, its antigen is unknown. The junction departs from germline at one end; a sequencing error may be responsible. The repertoire was sequenced with immunoSEQ multiplex PCR; TCRdb's copy has only in-frame clones and lacks some. Here the sample spans about 120,000 clones, approximately 87% being singletons. These data come from a study of cytomegalovirus exposure and HLA in healthy donors. Background on the study: The same platform as the approximately 730 first-cohort repertoires was used for the 95 to 150 validation repertoires, a later analysis reported. Study outcomes and limitations: Subsequent analysis found a tendency for first-cohort TCR clusters to co-occur within the 120 or so validation repertoires. Usually a TCR sequence was rare, but some public TCRs were found in many donors. Researchers counted approximately 160 TCR beta chains as cytomegalovirus-associated.

CDR3 size: 12 residues. Germline V gene lookup returns CDR1 SGDLS and CDR2 YYNGEE. The origin of this receptor is a woman under 40 in good health and CMV-seronegative. Sequenced input: PBMCs. The rearrangement links TRBV9 to TRBJ1-3; tentative D call: TRBD1 (5 bases). Written as DNA, the CDR3 is TGTGCCAGCAGCGGCCGGGGGGGACTGCTAGGTTTT. Translation: CASSGRGGLLGF.